These 27 T cell receptor beta chains originate from one sample sequenced in a study of T-cell reconstitution after alpha-beta-depleted transplantation in children. Preparation of the TCRbeta library was carried out with unique molecular identifiers. TCRdb ran MiXCR on the PCR reads and lists one entry per CDR3 protein. The sample yields a few hundred thousand distinct CDR3 sequences, roughly 13% seen once. The sequences come from PBMCs, collected from the stem cell graft. Receptors originate from a human donor who donated a stem cell graft to a child with Fanconi anemia.

V and J are TRBV7-8 and TRBJ2-1; 7 nucleotides line up with TRBD1. This CDR3 has 15 residues. Germline lookup yields CDR1 SGHVS and CDR2 FQNEAQ. V was pared by 2 bases and J by 2 bases, with 3 bases of the junction left unmatched. The CDR3 coding sequence is TGTGCCAGCAGCTTAACAGGGGAAGCCTACAATGAGCAGTTCTTC. It translates to CASSLTGEAYNEQFF.

This clonotype has a handful of counts. The chain recombines TRBV5-1 with TRBJ1-1; D unresolved. The CDR3 spans 13 residues. Looked up from germline, CDR1 is SGHRS and CDR2 is YFSETQ. Trimming removed 4 bases at V and 5 bases at J, with 12 bases between. CDR3 sequence reads: CASSPPYGTEAFF. The CDR3 coding sequence is TGCGCCAGCAGCCCTCCATATGGGACTGAAGCTTTCTTT.

The gene calls are TRBV6-1 and TRBJ1-1, with 8 positions matching TRBD1. The V gene's germline CDR1 is MNHNS and CDR2 SASEGT. J lost 1 base, V lost 8 bases, and 9 bases had no gene match. This CDR3 contains 15 residues. The CDR3 loop reads CASYPGDRRNTEAFF. In DNA, the CDR3 is TGTGCCAGCTACCCAGGGGACAGGAGGAACACTGAAGCTTTCTTT.

This clonotype was counted a few times. CDR3 in amino acids: CASSLGSGAGGSPQHF. The CDR3 DNA reads TGTGCCAGCAGTTTAGGAAGTGGGGCAGGGGGAAGTCCCCAGCATTTT. This sequence joins TRBV12-3 or TRBV12-4 and TRBJ1-5; TRBD1 matches 7 bases. CDR3 length equals 16 residues. Unmatched junction bases numbered 13, after V lost 1 base and J lost 10 bases.

V usage is TRBV3-1 and J usage is TRBJ2-2; D is uncertain. CDR3 size: 14 residues. V shed 2 bases and J shed 5 bases, with 9 bases lying between them. From germline, CDR1 is LGHDT and CDR2 YNNKEL (reference sequence). CDR3 amino acids: CASSQPDGTGELFF. CDR3 nucleotides: TGTGCCAGCAGCCAACCCGATGGGACCGGGGAGCTGTTTTTT.

The chain employs TRBV25-1 and TRBJ2-1; D not resolved. The V end was cut by 3 bases, the J end by 0 bases, with 6 bases between. This CDR3 region has 14 residues. Germline loops: CDR1 MGHDK, CDR2 SYGVNS. For the CDR3, the DNA is TGTGCCAGCAGTGATATTAGCTCCTACAATGAGCAGTTCTTC. Encoded protein: CASSDISSYNEQFF. Drawing the rest from reference TRBV25-1 and TRBJ2-1, the complete variable domain is EADIYQTPRYLVIGTGKKITLECSQTMGHDKMYWYQQDPGMELHLIHYSYGVNSTEKGDLSSESTVSRIRTEHFPLTLESARPSHTSQYLCASSDISSYNEQFFGPGTRLTVL.

This clonotype was detected ten times or more. The chain combines TRBV12-3 or TRBV12-4 with TRBJ2-1, with 13 bases lining up with TRBD2. V gave up 5 bases and J gave up 6 bases; unmatched junction bases: 4. The CDR3 contains 15 residues. The DNA for the CDR3 is TGTGCCAGCAGTACCGGGACTAGCGGGGTCAATGAGCAGTTCTTC. Translating gives CASSTGTSGVNEQFF.

The V and J genes are TRBV2 and TRBJ1-1; the D is unclear. V lost 7 bases and J lost 5, with 14 bases in between. CDR1 SNHLY and CDR2 FYNNEI come from the germline V gene. The CDR3 contains 13 residues. The CDR3 DNA follows: TGTGCCAGCATGGTAGAGGGCTGGACTGAAGCTTTCTTT. It is translated as CASMVEGWTEAFF. Using reference TRBV2 and TRBJ1-1 for the parts outside the CDR3, the full variable domain is EPEVTQTPSHQVTQMGQEVILRCVPISNHLYFYWYRQILGQKVEFLVSFYNNEISEKSEIFDDQFSVERPDGSNFTLKIRSTKLEDSAMYFCASMVEGWTEAFFGQGTRLTVV.

This clonotype was seen at least ten times. The V call is TRBV28, the J call TRBJ2-7; 7 nucleotides match TRBD1. Germline values: CDR1 MDHEN, CDR2 SYDVKM. The trim removed 8 bases at V and 3 bases at J, leaving 10 bases unmatched. The CDR3 runs to 14 residues. CDR3 in amino acids: CASRSGQALYEQYF. CDR3 sequence (DNA): TGTGCCAGCCGGTCCGGACAGGCCCTCTACGAGCAGTACTTC.

This chain uses TRBV10-3 with TRBJ1-1; no clear D gene. CDR1 ENHRY and CDR2 SYGVKD come from the germline V gene. The CDR3 is 14 residues long. V lost 9 bases, J lost 1 base, and 15 bases lay in between. CDR3 loop: CAIRGRTENTEAFF. The DNA of the CDR3 is TGTGCCATTAGAGGACGTACCGAGAACACTGAAGCTTTCTTT.

The rearrangement uses TRBV28 and TRBJ1-1; 11 nucleotides agree with TRBD1. Trimming took 6 bases from V and 7 from J; bases not matched to a gene: 7. Germline lookup yields CDR1 MDHEN and CDR2 SYDVKM. This CDR3 region has 14 residues. CDR3 DNA sequence: TGTGCCAGCAGCCGTGGACAGGGGGCGATTGAAGCTTTCTTT. Protein: CASSRGQGAIEAFF. The full variable domain, completed using reference TRBV28 and TRBJ1-1, is DVKVTQSSRYLVKRTGEKVFLECVQDMDHENMFWYRQDPGLGLRLIYFSYDVKMKEKGDIPEGYSVSREKKERFSLILESASTNQTSMYLCASSRGQGAIEAFFGQGTRLTVV.

V usage is TRBV29-1 and J usage is TRBJ1-1, with D perhaps TRBD1 (6 bases). The CDR3 is 14 residues long. Germline loops: CDR1 SQVTM, CDR2 ANQGSEA. Trimming removed 3 bases at V and 0 bases at J, with 11 bases between. The CDR3 reads CSVDRGWVNTEAFF. As DNA, the CDR3 is TGCAGCGTTGATAGGGGGTGGGTGAACACTGAAGCTTTCTTT.

By share, this clonotype counts as medium-sized. This chain uses TRBV12-3 or TRBV12-4 with TRBJ1-1, with D tentatively TRBD1 (6 bases). Trimming shortened V by 1 base and J by 9 bases, and 18 bases separated the two germline ends. This CDR3 is 15 amino acids long. CDR3 in DNA: TGTGCCAGCAGTTTAGGCGGCAGGGGCGTCGTGAAAGCTTTCTTT. Protein sequence: CASSLGGRGVVKAFF.

The chain carries TRBV7-2 and TRBJ2-2, with TRBD1 as a possible D gene (5 bases). The CDR3 has 14 amino acids. Looked up from germline, CDR1 is SGHTA and CDR2 is FQGNSA. The V end was cut by 0 bases, the J end by 7 bases, with 9 bases between. Here the CDR3 DNA reads TGTGCCAGCAGCTTAGCGGGGCGAGTCGGGGAGCTGTTTTTT. Encoded protein: CASSLAGRVGELFF.

The V gene is TRBV5-1, the J gene TRBJ2-3, with D maybe TRBD2 (5 bases). Per germline, CDR1 SGHRS and CDR2 YFSETQ. Trimming shortened V by 0 bases and J by 6 bases, and 8 bases separated the two germline ends. The CDR3 consists of 13 residues. The CDR3 here is CASSLVPGDTQYF. Written as DNA, the CDR3 is TGCGCCAGCAGCTTGGTTCCGGGGGATACGCAGTATTTT.

The genes are TRBV12-3 or TRBV12-4 and TRBJ1-1; maybe TRBD1 (6 bases). Trimming stripped 5 bases from V and 3 bases from J, with 13 bases between. The CDR3 length is 14 residues. The DNA for the CDR3 is TGTGCCAGCAGTCCCCTTAGGGGGGACACTGAAGCTTTCTTT. It specifies CASSPLRGDTEAFF.

The rearrangement links TRBV5-4 to TRBJ2-1, with D perhaps given as TRBD1 or TRBD2 (5 bases each). Germline V gene sequence: CDR1 SGHNT, CDR2 YYREEE (reference sequence). The length of the CDR3 is 15 residues. The ends were cut back, 3 bases at V and 8 bases at J, with 18 bases in the middle. The CDR3 DNA reads TGTGCCAGCAGCTGGGGGTCGGCGGCAAGGGATGAGCAGTTCTTC. Translating it yields CASSWGSAARDEQFF.

This clonotype was seen many times. A junction end diverges from the germline sequence, so it may reflect a read error. This CDR3 is CSAQLLANTGELFF. In DNA, the CDR3 is TGCAGTGCGCAACTACTAGCGAATACCGGGGAGCTGTTTTTT. V gene TRBV20-1 combines with J gene TRBJ2-2; 7 nucleotides agree with TRBD2. Germline V gene lookup returns CDR1 DFQATT and CDR2 SNEGSKA (reference sequence). This CDR3 region has 14 residues.

The CDR3 loop is CAWTQTGVGLLKYEQYF. CDR3 coding DNA: TGTGCCTGGACACAGACAGGGGTTGGCCTCCTAAAATACGAGCAGTACTTC. The V gene is TRBV30, the J gene TRBJ2-7; 8 nucleotides agree with TRBD1. The germline gives CDR1 GTSNPN, CDR2 SVGIG (reference sequence). With 4 bases clipped from V and 4 bases from J, the junction kept 18 bases outside the gene matches. The CDR3 runs 17 residues.

In this sample, this clonotype turned up many times. CDR3 DNA sequence: TGCGCCAGCAGTAAGGGACTACGGTCCGATGAGCAGTTCTTC. Its protein product is CASSKGLRSDEQFF. The chain is built from TRBV10-1 and TRBJ2-1; 7 positions agree with TRBD2. Losses at the gene ends were 5 bases for V and 8 bases for J; bases not matched to a gene: 9. The CDR3 spans 14 residues. Per germline, CDR1 WNHNN and CDR2 SYGVQD (reference sequence).

The chain joins TRBV11-1 to TRBJ2-3; the D gene is possibly TRBD2 (5 bases). Germline V lookup: CDR1 SGHAT, CDR2 FQDESV (reference sequence). V was pared by 3 bases and J by 0 bases, with 19 bases between. The CDR3 extends over 18 amino acids. The CDR3, as DNA: TGTGCCAGCAGCTTGGACTTGTCTGGGGAAGATAGCACAGATACGCAGTATTTT. Translation: CASSLDLSGEDSTDTQYF. The variable domain in full, with the rest retrieved from reference TRBV11-1 and TRBJ2-3, is EAEVAQSPRYKITEKSQAVAFWCDPISGHATLYWYRQILGQGPELLVQFQDESVVDDSQLPKDRFSAERLKGVDSTLKIQPAELGDSAMYLCASSLDLSGEDSTDTQYFGPGTRLTVL.

This clonotype was seen at least ten times. The chain employs TRBV5-1 and TRBJ2-2; either TRBD1 or TRBD2 may fit D (6 bases each). The germline V gene encodes CDR1 SGHRS and CDR2 YFSETQ. V lost 2 bases and J 3 bases, leaving 11 bases between the germline ends. The CDR3 has 15 residues. CDR3 loop: CASSLGGSDTGELFF. In DNA form, the CDR3 reads TGCGCCAGCAGCTTAGGGGGGAGCGACACCGGGGAGCTGTTTTTT.

On this clonotype: A much larger clone differs by one base, so this may be a read error. The conserved phenylalanine or tryptophan is not found at the CDR3 terminus, so this likely reflects a read error. The genes are TRBV30 and TRBJ1-4; D not resolved. The CDR3 contains 13 residues. From germline, CDR1 is GTSNPN and CDR2 SVGIG (reference sequence). V was cut by 0 bases and J by 8 bases, with 10 bases left in between. The CDR3 reads CAWSVLPGEKLFC. The CDR3 region has the DNA TGTGCCTGGAGTGTACTCCCGGGAGAAAAACTGTTTTGT.

CDR3 bases: TGTGCCAGTTCGTCCCCGGCAGGGGGTCTTACCGGGGAGCTGTTTTTT. Translating it yields CASSSPAGGLTGELFF. The rearrangement links TRBV7-8 to TRBJ2-2; 7 bases are a match to TRBD1. Germline V lookup: CDR1 SGHVS, CDR2 FQNEAQ. The ends lost 9 bases at V and 5 bases at J; junction bases unmatched: 15. This CDR3 contains 16 residues. Combining the CDR3 with reference TRBV7-8 and TRBJ2-2 gives the whole variable domain GAGVSQSPRYKVAKRGQDVALRCDPISGHVSLFWYQQALGQGPEFLTYFQNEAQLDKSGLPSDRFFAERPEGSVSTLKIQRTQQEDSAVYLCASSSPAGGLTGELFFGEGSRLTVL.

The sample holds many counts of this clonotype. The V and J genes are TRBV3-1 and TRBJ1-1; no reliable D call. V lost 0 bases and J 4 bases, leaving 15 bases between the germline ends. Germline loops: CDR1 LGHDT, CDR2 YNNKEL (reference sequence). CDR3 size: 16 residues. CDR3 coding DNA: TGTGCCAGCAGCCAAGAATCCCCCACACGGGGCACTGAAGCTTTCTTT. Its translation is CASSQESPTRGTEAFF.

About this clonotype: A much larger clone sits a single nucleotide away, making a read error possible. The genes are TRBV12-3 or TRBV12-4 and TRBJ1-4; no reliable D call. CDR3 size: 12 residues. The DNA of the CDR3 is TGTGCCAGCACAGCGGCGAGGGAAAAACCGTTTTTT. It yields the protein CASTAAREKPFF.

The sample holds many counts of this clonotype. The rearrangement links TRBV2 to TRBJ1-5; 8 bases align to TRBD1. The CDR3 loop spans 15 amino acids. V gave up 5 bases and J gave up 5 bases; unmatched junction bases: 8. The germline V gene has CDR1 SNHLY and CDR2 FYNNEI. CDR3 amino acids: CASSTGGSWDQPQHF. The CDR3, as DNA: TGTGCCAGCAGTACAGGGGGAAGTTGGGATCAGCCCCAGCATTTT.